This note documents a single T cell receptor (beta chain) sequence. Its target is unknown. The repertoire was sequenced with immunoSEQ multiplex PCR; TCRdb's copy has only in-frame clones and lacks some. The table includes tens of thousands of clones, over 75% detected once. These data belong to a study of T cell responses to AZD1222 COVID-19 vaccine. Study-level points and caveats: The reported proportion of spike-specific TCRs targeting unmutated variant regions was nearly half.

This CDR3 is built from 16 residues. Trimming removed 6 bases from V and 6 bases from J, with 20 bases in between. Germline lookup yields CDR1 MNHEY and CDR2 SMNVEV (reference sequence). The sequence was obtained from an adult in good health. The chain couples TRBV27 to TRBJ2-2; D possibly uses TRBD1 or TRBD2 (7 bases each). The sequencing used peripheral blood, collected on day 0 of MenACWY control vaccination. For the CDR3, the DNA is TGTGCCAGCAGGGGGGGGATGACAGGGATCGCCGGGGAGCTGTTTTTT. This sequence encodes CASRGGMTGIAGELFF.